The entry below gives a single TCR beta chain sequence along with its context. The record originates from a study of cytomegalovirus exposure and HLA in healthy donors. Although they were nominally healthy when sampled, donors likely had unrecorded immune exposures. The PCR was carried out with 60 Vbeta primers and 13 Jbeta primers. Libraries were prepared by immunoSEQ multiplex PCR; TCRdb keeps only in-frame clonotypes and omits some of them. The table shows roughly 150,000 clones, with 70% to 80% occurring only once. Looked up from germline, CDR1 is SGHRS and CDR2 is YFSETQ. The CDR3 has 17 residues. Trimming cost V 4 bases and J 6 bases, with 23 bases left between them.

The V call is TRBV5-1, the J call TRBJ2-1, with D possibly matching TRBD1 (8 bases). The TCR sequence derives from a woman in her thirties or forties in good health and CMV-seronegative. What was sequenced was PBMCs. The DNA for the CDR3 is TGCGCCAGCAGCCCAGGGGGCGGGAGTAATGTCATCAATGAGCAGTTCTTC. This codes for CASSPGGGSNVINEQFF.